This paragraph reports one TCR beta chain. Its cognate antigen is unknown. The sample originates from a study of OX40 agonist ivuxolimab in advanced cancers. Across the study: Two patients with cutaneous melanoma and one with hepatocellular carcinoma, three in total, showed partial responses. Study-wide findings and caveats: Dosing at 0.1 to 3.0 mg/kg was accompanied by clonal expansion of CD4+ and CD8+ blood T cells by week 6.

Produced via immunoSEQ multiplex PCR; TCRdb's table is partial and in-frame only. The data show nearly 60,000 clones, roughly four fifths seen once. CDR3 length equals 14 residues. Trimming took 2 bases from V and 5 from J; bases not matched to a gene: 4. Per germline, CDR1 SGDLS and CDR2 YYNGEE. The receptor was isolated from an adult with an advanced solid tumor such as melanoma, head and neck, liver or kidney cancer. V is TRBV9 and J is TRBJ2-5, with TRBD1 matching 9 bases. Specimen: CD4+ or CD8+ T cells sorted from blood, collected in a trial of the OX40 agonist ivuxolimab. The CDR3 loop reads CASSVSGQGETQYF. The CDR3 nucleotides read TGTGCCAGCAGCGTTTCCGGACAGGGGGAGACCCAGTACTTC.